The clone carrying this TCR beta chain was seen only a few times. iRepertoire HTBI primers and Arm-PCR of CDR3 regions built TCR beta libraries. Via MiXCR, TCRdb re-called the multiplex PCR reads, giving one row per CDR3 protein. The sample records approximately 690,000 distinct CDR3 sequences, approximately 31% being singletons. The data originate from a study of regulatory T cells in long-lasting Graves disease. Time point denoted: persistent/refractory GD, antithyroid drugs over 5 years with positive TRAb. PBMC RNA served as the TCR library source. Germline V gene sequence: CDR1 LNHDA, CDR2 SQIVND (reference sequence). The CDR3 consists of 14 residues. V was pared by 5 bases and J by 5 bases, with 15 bases between.

The sample was peripheral blood mononuclear cells (PBMCs), taken when the disease was refractory, from a patient treated with antithyroid drugs. The V call is TRBV19, the J call TRBJ1-2; a weak D match, TRBD1 (5 bases). The receptor was isolated from a female donor with Graves disease. CDR3 in DNA: TGTGCCAGTAGTTCCGCCGGGGCTGTATATGGCTACACCTTC. This translates into CASSSAGAVYGYTF.